This T cell receptor (beta chain) was sequenced for a study of CXCR3-negative and CXCR3-positive naive CD8 T cells. The method, 5' RACE with UMI labels, was used to prepare the TRB cDNA libraries. TCRdb reprocessed the 5' RACE reads and keeps a single row for each CDR3 protein, giving no DNA. Recorded here are about 50,000 distinct CDR3 sequences; the top ten clones represent 0.35% to 0.5%. Naive CD8+ T cells showed a CD45RO-CCR7+CD27+CD95- phenotype. Germline values: CDR1 MDHEN, CDR2 SYDVKM. The CDR3 totals 11 residues. This TCR was recovered from a human donor in good health. Some clones in this sample may be carry-over from other donors' samples. The sample comprised naive CXCR3- CD8+ T cells from blood. Subset described: CD45RO-CCR7+CD27+CD95- naive CD8+ T cells lacking CXCR3 (TNR3-). The V and J genes are TRBV28 and TRBJ2-3. CDR3 protein: CASSAVDTQYF.